This entry describes one T cell receptor beta chain. Its antigen is unidentified. Produced via immunoSEQ multiplex PCR; TCRdb's table is partial and in-frame only. The sample includes approximately 23,000 clones, over 75% of them seen just once. With baseline, cycle 4 day 1, and cycle 7 day 1 as timepoints, blood was sampled. The record originates from a study of OX40 agonist ivuxolimab in advanced cancers. Study background: Patients undergoing dose escalation presented with hepatocellular carcinoma, melanoma, renal cell or head and neck cancer. Overall study results and limits: CD8+ T cells were the subset that, on average, had more expanded clones than CD4+. At 0.1-3.0 mg/kg, partial responders had clonal expansion among the lowest observed.

The germline CDR1 and CDR2 sequences are SGHRS and YFSETQ. The CDR3 is 14 amino acids. The rearrangement links TRBV5-1 to TRBJ2-5; D is possibly TRBD1 (5 bases). Gene TRBJ2-7 matches the end of the DNA better, so the J call may be wrong. The sample consisted of CD4+ or CD8+ T cells sorted from blood, taken in a trial of the OX40 agonist ivuxolimab. This TCR derives from an adult with an advanced solid tumor such as melanoma, head and neck, liver or kidney cancer. CDR3 sequence: CASSLVPGPAEQYF. The CDR3 region has the DNA TGCGCCAGCAGCTTGGTCCCAGGGCCGGCCGAGCAGTACTTC.